This T cell receptor (beta chain) comes out of a study of blood T cell repertoires in COVID-19. On the study more broadly: Samples of COVID-19 (acute and convalescent) were obtained from the United States, Italy and Spain. PBMCs, B-cell-depleted T cells, or T cells were the source of the cDNA or gDNA that made up the material.

Seattle cases were enrolled at active infection and followed longitudinally. Original handling: Amplifying reference gene primers gave estimates of nucleated cell counts. Sequenced by immunoSEQ multiplex PCR; TCRdb stores in-frame clones only, minus some. V, J and clone size were drawn from that table, and D and trimming were deduced from the DNA. Here the sample spans some 270,000 clones, around 90% being singletons. V shed 5 bases, J shed 2 bases, and the junction held 7 bases outside the gene matches. Germline assignment: CDR1 LNHNV and CDR2 YYDKDF (reference sequence). The CDR3 length is 15 residues.

This chain uses TRBV15 with TRBJ1-1; the match to TRBD1 covers 8 bases. The receptor comes from a woman aged 55 to 70 with COVID-19, enrolled during active disease. Sequenced input: peripheral blood. The CDR3 DNA reads TGTGCCACCAGCTCCACCGGGACAGGAAACACTGAAGCTTTCTTT. Translation gives CATSSTGTGNTEAFF.